This TCR beta chain was sequenced in a study of blood T cells in healthy people across ages. This clonotype has at least ten counts. What it binds is unknown. Combining a sample-barcoded 5' primer with a J-beta primer mix, a second PCR ran for roughly 7 to 11 cycles. TCRdb processed the 5' RACE reads anew with MiXCR; each CDR3 protein has one entry. The top ten hold approximately 10% of the sample, which has some 940,000 distinct CDR3 sequences, under 35% seen once. Total RNA extracted from each sample amounted to at least 6 micrograms. The length of the CDR3 is 12 residues. Trimming took 3 bases from V and 1 from J, leaving 6 bases between them. Germline V CDR1 and CDR2: DFQATT, SNEGSKA (reference sequence). General study findings and limits: While age rose, TCR beta diversity per million T cells dropped in a roughly linear way.

These same data were also listed under a study on T cells of mothers and their children. That publication notes: There were over 8.5 million TCR beta CDR3 reads from each mother and approximately 2.9 million from each child.

V is TRBV20-1 and J is TRBJ1-1; D unclear. This TCR came from a middle-aged woman in good health. Input material: blood. The CDR3 is CSARGANTEAFF. CDR3 coding DNA: TGCAGTGCTAGGGGCGCGAACACTGAAGCTTTCTTT.